The 16 T cell receptor beta chains given below trace back to one sample, sequenced in a study of graft-versus-host responses after intestinal transplantation. Profiling relied on immunoSEQ multiplex PCR, and the TCRdb table lists in-frame clones only, not all of them. The table shows 100,000 or so clones, with approximately 92% occurring only once. These TCRs' antigens remain unknown. Here the sequenced sample was unstimulated CD8+ T cells sorted from spleen or lymph node cells, taken before transplant. The receptors here all came from a human donor who was the organ donor for an intestinal transplant.

The rearrangement uses TRBV4-1 and TRBJ2-4; the match to TRBD1 covers 7 bases. Germline assignment: CDR1 MGHRA and CDR2 YSYEKL. The CDR3 extends over 15 amino acids. The V and J ends lost 0 bases and 8 bases, in that order; junction bases with no gene match: 7. This CDR3 is CASSQERGTADIQYF. The CDR3 DNA sequence: TGCGCCAGCAGCCAAGAAAGGGGGACAGCTGACATTCAGTACTTC.

This chain uses TRBV27 with TRBJ2-4; possibly TRBD1 for D (5 bases). Trimming shortened V by 3 bases and J by 12 bases, and 15 bases separated the two germline ends. Germline V lookup: CDR1 MNHEY, CDR2 SMNVEV (reference sequence). The CDR3 is made up of 13 amino acids. CDR3 in amino acids: CASSFTHGASQYF. CDR3 nucleotide sequence: TGTGCCAGCAGTTTTACTCATGGGGCGAGTCAGTACTTC.

This clone was detected only a few times. One junction end disagrees with the germline gene, perhaps due to a read error. The CDR3 DNA reads TGTGCCAGCAGTCTATCTCAGGGGGCACAGCAGTACTTC. Translation: CASSLSQGAQQYF. The J gene is TRBJ2-7, the V gene TRBV27, with 8 positions matching TRBD1. CDR1 and CDR2 (germline): MNHEY, SMNVEV (reference sequence). The CDR3 is 13 amino acids.

The chain recombines TRBV4-1 with TRBJ1-1, with 12 bases lining up with TRBD1. Trimming took 3 bases from V and 1 from J; bases not matched to a gene: 3. Germline V gene data show CDR1 as MGHRA and CDR2 as YSYEKL. The CDR3 totals 16 residues. The CDR3, as DNA: TGCGCCAGCAGCCATCGGGACAGGGGGCCGAACACTGAAGCTTTCTTT. This encodes CASSHRDRGPNTEAFF.

CDR3 sequence reads: CASRLAGGRETQYF. In DNA, the CDR3 is TGTGCCAGCAGATTAGCGGGGGGACGAGAGACCCAGTACTTC. The chain uses TRBV7-3 and TRBJ2-5; 10 positions agree with TRBD2. Per germline, CDR1 SGHTA and CDR2 FQGTGA. The ends lost 6 bases at V and 4 bases at J; junction bases unmatched: 5. The CDR3 covers 14 residues. Looking up the rest from reference TRBV7-3 and TRBJ2-5 gives the full variable domain: GAGVSQTPSNKVTEKGKYVELRCDPISGHTALYWYRQSLGQGPEFLIYFQGTGAADDSGLPNDRFFAVRPEGSVSTLKIQRTERGDSAVYLCASRLAGGRETQYFGPGTRLLVL.

The V and J genes are TRBV4-1 and TRBJ2-3, with 10 bases aligning to TRBD2. Germline V gene sequence: CDR1 MGHRA, CDR2 YSYEKL. There are 14 residues in the CDR3. The trim removed 5 bases at V and 1 base at J, leaving 0 bases unmatched. The CDR3 region is CASSGLAGTDTQYF. For the CDR3, the DNA is TGCGCCAGCAGCGGACTAGCGGGCACAGATACGCAGTATTTT.

J is TRBJ2-7 and V is TRBV27, with 9 bases identical to TRBD2. J was trimmed by 0 bases and V by 2 bases; bases with no gene match: 14. Germline V lookup: CDR1 MNHEY, CDR2 SMNVEV (reference sequence). The CDR3 totals 19 residues. In DNA, the CDR3 is TGTGCCAGCAGTTTAGGGATGGGAGCGGGGGGCTTCCACTCCTACGAGCAGTACTTC. Protein sequence: CASSLGMGAGGFHSYEQYF.

The genes are TRBV19 and TRBJ2-3; the D gene is possibly TRBD2 (6 bases). This CDR3 has 20 amino acids. Germline V lookup: CDR1 LNHDA, CDR2 SQIVND (reference sequence). Trimming took off 6 bases at V and 2 bases at J, with 30 bases between the two ends. The CDR3 DNA reads as TGTGCCAGTAGCAAGCTATCGGAATTTGTTCGGGACTTTAACACAGATACGCAGTATTTT. It is translated as CASSKLSEFVRDFNTDTQYF.

The chain links TRBV5-4 to TRBJ2-1; D possibly corresponds to TRBD2 (6 bases). The CDR3 is 16 residues long. The germline V gene has CDR1 SGHNT and CDR2 YYREEE (reference sequence). V lost 3 bases and J 4 bases, leaving 17 bases between the germline ends. The CDR3 DNA follows: TGTGCCAGCAGCTCTCTCCGGGACTTATCATACAATGAGCAGTTCTTC. Translated: CASSSLRDLSYNEQFF.

CDR3 loop: CASSQERTGRSPYEQYF. Here the CDR3 DNA reads TGCGCCAGCAGCCAAGAAAGGACAGGTCGATCCCCCTACGAGCAGTACTTC. V usage is TRBV4-1 and J usage is TRBJ2-7, with 7 nucleotides matching TRBD1. Trimming took 0 bases from V and 2 from J; bases not matched to a gene: 10. The germline CDR1 and CDR2 sequences are MGHRA and YSYEKL. This CDR3 has 17 amino acids.

A word on this clone: Since no conserved phenylalanine or tryptophan closes the CDR3, a read error is the likely cause. V usage is TRBV6-5 and J usage is TRBJ1-1; D gene unclear. CDR1 is MNHEY and CDR2 is SVGAGI in the germline V gene. Trimming took 10 bases from V and 4 from J, leaving 16 bases between them. The CDR3 is 13 residues long. The CDR3 here is CATRPAGLTEAFL. The DNA for the CDR3 is TGTGCCACCCGACCCGCTGGGCTCACTGAAGCTTTCCTT.

The rearrangement links TRBV28 to TRBJ1-1, with D uncertain. V was clipped by 7 bases and J by 6 bases, with 9 bases between them. The CDR3 runs 11 residues. From germline, CDR1 is MDHEN and CDR2 SYDVKM. CDR3 DNA sequence: TGTGCCAGCAAACTGGGCCCTGAAGCTTTCTTT. It translates to CASKLGPEAFF.

The chain links TRBV19 to TRBJ1-1; 10 positions match TRBD1. The trim removed 5 bases at V and 8 bases at J, leaving 5 bases unmatched. This CDR3 contains 13 residues. Germline CDR1 and CDR2: LNHDA and SQIVND (reference sequence). DNA for the CDR3: TGTGCCAGTAGTTTTTGGGACAGGGGCGAAGCTTTCTTT. Translated: CASSFWDRGEAFF.

The chain employs TRBV10-1 and TRBJ2-1; D remains unclear. Germline-derived CDR1 and CDR2 are WNHNN and SYGVQD (reference sequence). The CDR3 runs to 10 residues. The V end lost 3 bases, the J end lost 9 bases, and 3 bases lay between the germline ends. CDR3 DNA: TGCGCCAGCAGTGACGGTGAGCAGTTCTTC. Protein product: CASSDGEQFF.

The CDR3 sequence is CAIRMTVGHEQYF. In nucleotides, the CDR3 is TGTGCCATCCGGATGACAGTCGGCCACGAGCAGTACTTC. J is TRBJ2-7 and V is TRBV10-3, with D possibly being TRBD1 (5 bases). Trimming removed 8 bases from V and 5 bases from J, with 16 bases in between. Germline CDR1 ENHRY, CDR2 SYGVKD. The length of the CDR3 is 13 residues.

This clone was recorded once. This chain links TRBV19 with TRBJ2-7; D is undetermined. Germline CDR1 is LNHDA and CDR2 is SQIVND (reference sequence). The CDR3 is 14 amino acids. The V end lost 1 base, the J end lost 2 bases, and 9 bases lay between the germline ends. CDR3 region: CASSIGGVAYEQYF. The CDR3 DNA sequence: TGTGCCAGTAGTATAGGTGGTGTAGCCTACGAGCAGTACTTC. Variable domain in full (rest from reference TRBV19 and TRBJ2-7): DGGITQSPKYLFRKEGQNVTLSCEQNLNHDAMYWYRQDPGQGLRLIYYSQIVNDFQKGDIAEGYSVSREKKESFPLTVTSAQKNPTAFYLCASSIGGVAYEQYFGPGTRLTVT.